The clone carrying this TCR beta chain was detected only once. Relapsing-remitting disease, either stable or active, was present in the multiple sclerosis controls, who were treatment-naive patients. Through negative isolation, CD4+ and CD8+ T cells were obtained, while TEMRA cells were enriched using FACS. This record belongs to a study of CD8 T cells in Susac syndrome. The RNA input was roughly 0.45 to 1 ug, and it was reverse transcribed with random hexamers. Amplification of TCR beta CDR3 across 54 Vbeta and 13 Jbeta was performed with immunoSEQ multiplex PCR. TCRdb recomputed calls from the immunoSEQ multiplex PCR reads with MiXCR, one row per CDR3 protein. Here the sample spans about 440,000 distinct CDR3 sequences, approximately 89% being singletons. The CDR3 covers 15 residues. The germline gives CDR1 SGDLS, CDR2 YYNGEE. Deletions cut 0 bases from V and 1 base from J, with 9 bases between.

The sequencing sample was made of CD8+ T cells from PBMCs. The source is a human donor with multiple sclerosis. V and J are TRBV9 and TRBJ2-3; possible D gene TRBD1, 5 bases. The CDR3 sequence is CASSVVEGGTDTQYF. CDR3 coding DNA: TGTGCCAGCAGCGTAGTGGAAGGGGGCACAGATACGCAGTATTTT. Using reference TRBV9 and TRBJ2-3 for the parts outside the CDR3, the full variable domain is DSGVTQTPKHLITATGQRVTLRCSPRSGDLSVYWYQQSLDQGLQFLIQYYNGEERAKGNILERFSAQQFPDLHSELNLSSLELGDSALYFCASSVVEGGTDTQYFGPGTRLTVL.